This T cell receptor beta chain is from a study of control samples from healthy donors and cancer patients. Germline V lookup: CDR1 MDHEN, CDR2 SYDVKM. The CDR3 length is 11 residues. Trimming removed 10 bases at V and 4 bases at J, with 11 bases between. Assay: immunoSEQ multiplex PCR; the TCRdb copy retains only in-frame clones and omits some. The sample holds more than 85,000 clones; roughly 80% are singletons and the top ten take over 30%. This receptor was obtained from a man in his 70s with lung cancer. V gene TRBV28 combines with J gene TRBJ2-7; D is possibly TRBD2 (5 bases). The sample taken for sequencing was PBMCs. The CDR3 bases are TGTGCCACCAAGAGGGTTTACGAGCAGTACTTC. It encodes CATKRVYEQYF.